The rows below give T cell receptor beta chains drawn from one sample of a study of OX40 agonist ivuxolimab in advanced cancers. Generated by immunoSEQ multiplex PCR, the TCRdb table keeps only in-frame clones and is missing some. The sample holds about 14,000 clones; roughly 82% are singletons and the top ten take 35% to 50%. The specimen comprised CD4+ or CD8+ T cells sorted from blood, sampled in a trial of the OX40 agonist ivuxolimab. The receptors here all came from an adult with an advanced solid tumor such as melanoma, head and neck, liver or kidney cancer. The CDR3 runs from the conserved cysteine through the conserved F or W. The D gene is left open where the match is weak. Clone sizes are given selectively: once, few, many, or a class where the clone is expanded.

d_gene | j_gene | abundance | v_gene | CDR3aa | CDR3nt
TRBD1 | TRBJ2-2 | few | TRBV19 | CASTDGDRVNTGELFF | TGTGCCAGTACCGACGGGGACAGGGTTAACACCGGGGAGCTGTTTTTT
NA | TRBJ2-7 | NA | TRBV28 | CASSLERGNGLYEQYF | TGTGCCAGCAGTTTAGAAAGGGGAAATGGGCTCTACGAGCAGTACTTC
TRBD1 | TRBJ1-5 | few | TRBV6-6 | CASNTRGLIAQPQHF | TGTGCCAGCAATACCAGGGGGCTGATTGCTCAGCCCCAGCATTTT
TRBD1 | TRBJ2-7 | NA | TRBV7-3 | CASSFGQGGSYEQYF | TGTGCCAGCAGCTTTGGACAGGGGGGATCCTACGAGCAGTACTTC
NA | TRBJ2-1 | NA | TRBV10-1 | CASSETSYNEQFF | TGCGCCAGCAGTGAGACCTCCTACAATGAGCAGTTCTTC
TRBD1 | TRBJ2-5 | NA | TRBV7-6 | CASSLVPVGRDPGQGEETQYF | TGTGCCAGCAGCTTAGTACCCGTAGGCAGGGACCCGGGACAGGGGGAAGAGACCCAGTACTTC
NA | TRBJ2-5 | NA | TRBV5-6 | CASSLYAFWETQYF | TGTGCCAGCAGCTTGTATGCTTTTTGGGAGACCCAGTACTTC
NA | TRBJ2-1 | NA | TRBV6-1 | CASSDSAATYNEQFF | TGTGCCAGCAGTGACTCGGCCGCCACTTACAATGAGCAGTTCTTC
NA | TRBJ2-7 | NA | TRBV7-9 | CASSPLLAESYEQYF | TGTGCCAGCAGCCCCCTATTAGCGGAGAGCTACGAGCAGTACTTC
NA | TRBJ1-1 | NA | TRBV4-1 | CASSPIPGVTEAFF | TGCGCCAGCAGCCCCATCCCTGGAGTCACTGAAGCTTTCTTT
NA | TRBJ1-6 | NA | TRBV7-8 | CASSLTLSSYNSPLHF | TGTGCCAGCAGCTTAACCCTCAGCTCCTATAATTCACCCCTCCACTTT
NA | TRBJ2-7 | NA | TRBV5-1 | CASSLGGNRVSSLEQYF | TGCGCCAGCAGCTTAGGGGGGAACAGGGTGTCGTCTCTCGAGCAGTACTTC
NA | TRBJ2-3 | NA | TRBV9 | CASSVDPDTQYF | TGTGCCAGCAGCGTAGATCCAGATACGCAGTATTTT
NA | TRBJ1-5 | NA | TRBV6-5 | CASSYTAYSNQPQHF | TGTGCCAGCAGTTACACAGCATATAGCAATCAGCCCCAGCATTTT
NA | TRBJ1-4 | NA | TRBV28 | CASSLLEKLFF | TGTGCCAGCAGTTTACTTGAAAAACTGTTTTTT
NA | TRBJ1-2 | NA | TRBV29-1 | CSARGLLNYGYTF | TGCAGCGCCCGGGGACTTCTCAACTATGGCTACACCTTC
NA | TRBJ2-7 | NA | TRBV11-2 | CASSLGVRKTYEQYF | TGTGCCAGCAGCTTAGGGGTTAGGAAAACCTACGAGCAGTACTTC
TRBD1 | TRBJ2-7 | once | TRBV5-1 | CASSLLIRDRGNEQYF | TGCGCCAGCAGTCTTTTAATCCGGGACAGGGGCAACGAGCAGTACTTC
NA | TRBJ2-7 | NA | TRBV28 | CASSLRRQRYEQYF | TGTGCCAGCAGTTTAAGGAGACAGAGGTACGAGCAGTACTTC
NA | TRBJ2-7 | many | TRBV19 | CASSAGGGFEQYF | TGTGCCAGTAGTGCAGGCGGAGGGTTCGAGCAGTACTTC
NA | TRBJ1-1 | NA | TRBV19 | CASSITGPNTEAFF | TGTGCCAGTAGTATCACAGGGCCGAACACTGAAGCTTTCTTT
NA | TRBJ2-1 | few | TRBV6-4 | CASSDSDRNEQFF | TGTGCCAGCAGTGACTCCGACAGGAATGAGCAGTTCTTC